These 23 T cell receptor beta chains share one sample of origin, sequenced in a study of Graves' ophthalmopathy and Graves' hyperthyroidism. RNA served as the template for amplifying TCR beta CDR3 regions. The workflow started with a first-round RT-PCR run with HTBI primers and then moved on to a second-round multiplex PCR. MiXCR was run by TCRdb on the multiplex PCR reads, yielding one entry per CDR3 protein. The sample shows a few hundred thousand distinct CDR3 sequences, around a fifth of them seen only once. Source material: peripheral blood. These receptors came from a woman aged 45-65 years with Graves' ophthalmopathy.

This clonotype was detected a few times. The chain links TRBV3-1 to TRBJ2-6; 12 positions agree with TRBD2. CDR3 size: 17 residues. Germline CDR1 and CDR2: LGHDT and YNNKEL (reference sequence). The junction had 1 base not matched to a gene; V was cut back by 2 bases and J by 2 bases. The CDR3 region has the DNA TGTGCCAGCAGCCAACGACTAGCGGGAGCTGGGGCCAACGTCCTGACTTTC. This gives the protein CASSQRLAGAGANVLTF.

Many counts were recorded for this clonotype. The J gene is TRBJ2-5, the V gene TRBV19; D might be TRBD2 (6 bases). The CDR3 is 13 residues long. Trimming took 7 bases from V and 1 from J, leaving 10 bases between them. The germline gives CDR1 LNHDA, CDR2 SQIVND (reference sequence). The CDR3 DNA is TGTGCCAGTAAGGAGGGTTTCCAAGAGACCCAGTACTTC. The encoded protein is CASKEGFQETQYF.

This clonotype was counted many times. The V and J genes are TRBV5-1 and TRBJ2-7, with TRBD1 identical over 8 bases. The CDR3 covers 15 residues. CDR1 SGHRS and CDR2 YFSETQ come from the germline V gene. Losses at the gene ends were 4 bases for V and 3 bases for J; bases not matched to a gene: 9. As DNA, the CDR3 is TGCGCCAGCAGCCGGACAGGGAAACCGATCTACGAGCAGTACTTC. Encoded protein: CASSRTGKPIYEQYF.

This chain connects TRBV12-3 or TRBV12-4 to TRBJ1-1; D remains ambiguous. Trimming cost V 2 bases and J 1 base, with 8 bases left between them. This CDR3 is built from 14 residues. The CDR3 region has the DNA TGTGCCAGCAGTTTAACCCCTCCGAACACTGAAGCTTTCTTT. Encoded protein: CASSLTPPNTEAFF.

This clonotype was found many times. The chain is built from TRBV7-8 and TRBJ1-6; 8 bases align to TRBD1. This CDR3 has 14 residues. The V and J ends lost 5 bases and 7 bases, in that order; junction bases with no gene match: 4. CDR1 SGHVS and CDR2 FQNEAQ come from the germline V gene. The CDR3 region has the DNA TGTGCCAGCAGCGGCGGACAGGGAAATTCACCCCTCCACTTT. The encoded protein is CASSGGQGNSPLHF.

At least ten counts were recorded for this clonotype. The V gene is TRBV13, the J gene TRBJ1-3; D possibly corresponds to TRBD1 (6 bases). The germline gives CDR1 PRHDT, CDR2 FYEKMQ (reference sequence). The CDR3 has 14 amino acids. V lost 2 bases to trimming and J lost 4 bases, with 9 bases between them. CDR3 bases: TGTGCCAGCAGCTTAAGACAGGAGGGAAACACCATATATTTT. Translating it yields CASSLRQEGNTIYF.

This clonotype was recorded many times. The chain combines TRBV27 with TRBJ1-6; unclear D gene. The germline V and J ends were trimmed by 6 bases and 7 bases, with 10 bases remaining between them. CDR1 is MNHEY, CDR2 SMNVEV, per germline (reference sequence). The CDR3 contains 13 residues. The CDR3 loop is CASRGLGNSPLHF. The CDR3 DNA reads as TGTGCCAGCAGAGGTTTGGGCAATTCACCCCTCCACTTT.

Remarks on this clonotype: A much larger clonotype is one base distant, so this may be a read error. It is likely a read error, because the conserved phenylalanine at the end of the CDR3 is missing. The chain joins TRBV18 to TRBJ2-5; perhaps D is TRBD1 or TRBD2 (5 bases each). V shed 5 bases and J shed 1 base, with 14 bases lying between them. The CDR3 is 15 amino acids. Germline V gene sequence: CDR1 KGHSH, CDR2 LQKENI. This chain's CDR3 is CASSAPLGTQETQYL. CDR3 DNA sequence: TGTGCCAGCTCAGCCCCTCTGGGGACCCAAGAGACCCAGTACTTA.

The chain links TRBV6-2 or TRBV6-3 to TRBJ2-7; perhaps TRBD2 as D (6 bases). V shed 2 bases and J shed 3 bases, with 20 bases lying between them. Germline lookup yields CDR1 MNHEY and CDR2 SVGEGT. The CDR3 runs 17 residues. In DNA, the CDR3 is TGTGCCAGCAGTTACCGCCATAAGGTGACTAGTGACTACGAGCAGTACTTC. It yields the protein CASSYRHKVTSDYEQYF.

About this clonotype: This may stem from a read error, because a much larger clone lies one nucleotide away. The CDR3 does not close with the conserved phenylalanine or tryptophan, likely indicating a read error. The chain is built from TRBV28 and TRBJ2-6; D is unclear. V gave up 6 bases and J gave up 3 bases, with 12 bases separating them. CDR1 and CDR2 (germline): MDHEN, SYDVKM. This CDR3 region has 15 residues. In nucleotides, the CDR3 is TGTGCCAGCAGCCTTTCCCGGATTGGGGCCAACGTCCTGACTCTC. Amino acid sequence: CASSLSRIGANVLTL.

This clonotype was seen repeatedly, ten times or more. CDR3 sequence: CASKKGSGETQYF. In nucleotides, the CDR3 is TGTGCCAGCAAAAAGGGTTCGGGGGAGACCCAGTACTTC. The chain employs TRBV12-3 or TRBV12-4 and TRBJ2-5, with D maybe TRBD2 (5 bases). V was trimmed by 7 bases and J by 5 bases, leaving 14 bases between them. This CDR3 is built from 13 residues.

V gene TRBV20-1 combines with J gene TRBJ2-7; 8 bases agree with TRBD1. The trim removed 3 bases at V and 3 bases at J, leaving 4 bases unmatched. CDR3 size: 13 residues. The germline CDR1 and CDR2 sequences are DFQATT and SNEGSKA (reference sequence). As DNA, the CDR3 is TGCAGTGCTAGGGTTGGACAGGGCTACGAGCAGTACTTC. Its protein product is CSARVGQGYEQYF.

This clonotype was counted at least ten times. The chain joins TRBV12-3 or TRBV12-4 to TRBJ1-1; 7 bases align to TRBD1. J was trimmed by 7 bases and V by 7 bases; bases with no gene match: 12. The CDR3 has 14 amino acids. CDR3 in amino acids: CASTFGQTGNEAFF. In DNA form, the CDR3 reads TGTGCCAGCACTTTCGGGCAGACAGGGAATGAAGCTTTCTTT.

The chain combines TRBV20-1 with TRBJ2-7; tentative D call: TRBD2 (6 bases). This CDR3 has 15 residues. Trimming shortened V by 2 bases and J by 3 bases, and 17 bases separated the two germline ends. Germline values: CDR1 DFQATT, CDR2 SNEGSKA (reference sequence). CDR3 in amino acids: CSARPGTHLYYEQYF. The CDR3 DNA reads TGCAGTGCTAGACCCGGGACTCACCTATACTACGAGCAGTACTTC.

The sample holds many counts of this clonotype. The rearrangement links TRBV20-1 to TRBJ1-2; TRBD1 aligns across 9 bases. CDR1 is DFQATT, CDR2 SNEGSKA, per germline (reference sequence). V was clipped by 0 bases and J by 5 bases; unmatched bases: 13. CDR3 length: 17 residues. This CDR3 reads CSARDLTPWTGDYGYTF. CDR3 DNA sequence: TGCAGTGCTAGAGACCTCACCCCTTGGACAGGGGATTATGGCTACACCTTC.

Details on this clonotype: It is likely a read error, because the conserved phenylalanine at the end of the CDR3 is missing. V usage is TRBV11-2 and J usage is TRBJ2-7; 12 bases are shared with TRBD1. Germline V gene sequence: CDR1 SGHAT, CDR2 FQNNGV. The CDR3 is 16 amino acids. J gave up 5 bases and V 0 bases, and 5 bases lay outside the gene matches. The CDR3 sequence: CASSLDWGQGADEQYL. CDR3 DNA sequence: TGTGCCAGCAGCTTAGATTGGGGACAGGGGGCTGACGAGCAGTACCTC.

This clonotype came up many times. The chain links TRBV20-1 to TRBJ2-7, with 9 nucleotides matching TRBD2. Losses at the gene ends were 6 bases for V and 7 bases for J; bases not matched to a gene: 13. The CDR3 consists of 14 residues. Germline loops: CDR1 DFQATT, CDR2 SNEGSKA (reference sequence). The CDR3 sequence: CSAPRGLAGREQYF. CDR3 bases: TGCAGTGCCCCTAGGGGACTAGCAGGGCGGGAGCAGTACTTC.

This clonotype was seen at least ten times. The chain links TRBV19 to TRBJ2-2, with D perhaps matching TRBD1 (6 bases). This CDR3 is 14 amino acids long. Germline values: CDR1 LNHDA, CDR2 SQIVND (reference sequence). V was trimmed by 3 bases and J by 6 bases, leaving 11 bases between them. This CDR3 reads CASSIQTGSGELFF. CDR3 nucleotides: TGTGCCAGTAGTATCCAGACAGGCTCCGGGGAGCTGTTTTTT.

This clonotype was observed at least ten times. CDR3 DNA sequence: TGCAGCGTTGAGGGGGGACTCTCAGGCACCTACGAGCAGTACTTC. Translating gives CSVEGGLSGTYEQYF. This rearrangement joins TRBV29-1 to TRBJ2-7, with D possibly being TRBD2 (6 bases). The CDR3 is 15 residues long. Germline CDR1 reads SQVTM; CDR2 reads ANQGSEA. Trimming shortened V by 3 bases and J by 2 bases, and 17 bases separated the two germline ends.

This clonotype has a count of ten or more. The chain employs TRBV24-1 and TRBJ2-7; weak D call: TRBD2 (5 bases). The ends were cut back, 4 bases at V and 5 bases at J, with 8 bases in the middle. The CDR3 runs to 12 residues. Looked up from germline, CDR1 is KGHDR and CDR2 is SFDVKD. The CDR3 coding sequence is TGTGCCACCAGTGACCTAGCCAACGAGCAGTACTTC. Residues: CATSDLANEQYF.

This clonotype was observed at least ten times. DNA for the CDR3: TGTGCCAGCAGCTTAGCGACTAGCGGGAGCGGTTTCGAGTACGAGCAGTACTTC. Translation: CASSLATSGSGFEYEQYF. The rearrangement joins TRBV7-2 to TRBJ2-7; 12 bases are shared with TRBD2. The length of the CDR3 is 18 residues. Germline CDR1 and CDR2: SGHTA and FQGNSA. Trimming at V came to 0 bases and at J to 4 bases, leaving 10 bases not matched to a gene.

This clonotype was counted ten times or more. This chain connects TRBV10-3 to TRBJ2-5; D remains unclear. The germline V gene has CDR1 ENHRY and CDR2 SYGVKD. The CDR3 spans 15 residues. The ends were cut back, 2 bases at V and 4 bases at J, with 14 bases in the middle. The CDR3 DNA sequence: TGTGCCATCAGTGAGCCTGGGATCACGGTAGAGACCCAGTACTTC. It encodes CAISEPGITVETQYF.

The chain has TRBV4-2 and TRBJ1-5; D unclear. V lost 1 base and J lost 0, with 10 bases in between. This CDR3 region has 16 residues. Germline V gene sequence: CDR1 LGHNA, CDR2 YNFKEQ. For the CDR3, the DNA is TGTGCCAGCAGCCAAGCTGGCAGGAATAGCAATCAGCCCCAGCATTTT. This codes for CASSQAGRNSNQPQHF.